This note documents a single T cell receptor beta chain sequence. Antigen unknown. This sample stems from a study of T cell responses to AZD1222 COVID-19 vaccine. Findings and limits, study-wide: In the spike-specific TCR repertoire, nearly half reportedly target unmutated variant regions.

Only in-frame clones appear in the TCRdb table, and some are missing; sequencing was by immunoSEQ multiplex PCR. The sample contains 90,000 to 95,000 clones, approximately 91% of which appear only once. Germline CDR1 and CDR2: SGHTA and FQGNSA. The junction had 5 bases not matched to a gene; V was cut back by 1 base and J by 4 bases. The CDR3 consists of 16 residues. The V call is TRBV7-2, the J call TRBJ2-2, with TRBD2 identical over 8 bases. The sequences come from peripheral blood, collected on day 0 of AZD1222 vaccination. This clonotype was obtained from an adult in good health. The CDR3 coding sequence is TGTGCCAGCAGCTTAGTTGCGGGGGGACGCACCGGGGAGCTGTTTTTT. Protein product: CASSLVAGGRTGELFF.